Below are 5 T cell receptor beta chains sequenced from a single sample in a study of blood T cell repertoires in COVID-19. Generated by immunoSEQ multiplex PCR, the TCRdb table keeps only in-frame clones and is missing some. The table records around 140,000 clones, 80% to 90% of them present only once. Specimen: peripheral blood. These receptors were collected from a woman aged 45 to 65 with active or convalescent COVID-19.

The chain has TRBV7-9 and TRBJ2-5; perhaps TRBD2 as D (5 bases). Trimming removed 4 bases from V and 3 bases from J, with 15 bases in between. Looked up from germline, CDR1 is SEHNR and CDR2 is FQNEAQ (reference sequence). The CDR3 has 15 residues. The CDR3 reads CASSSLGSAEETQYF. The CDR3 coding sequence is TGTGCCAGCAGCTCGCTGGGGAGCGCCGAAGAGACCCAGTACTTC.

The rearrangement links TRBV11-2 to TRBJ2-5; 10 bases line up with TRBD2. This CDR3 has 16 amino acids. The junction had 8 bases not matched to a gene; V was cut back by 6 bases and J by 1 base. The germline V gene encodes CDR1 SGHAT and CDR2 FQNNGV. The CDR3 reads CASRNSGGTIQETQYF. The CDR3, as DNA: TGTGCCAGCAGAAATAGCGGGGGGACTATCCAAGAGACCCAGTACTTC.

CDR3 nucleotide sequence: TGCGCCAGCAGCTTGCCGAGCGGGGACCAAGAGACCCAGTACTTC. Its protein product is CASSLPSGDQETQYF. The rearrangement joins TRBV5-1 to TRBJ2-5; 7 bases match TRBD2. The germline CDR1 and CDR2 sequences are SGHRS and YFSETQ. Trimming removed 1 base from V and 0 bases from J; junction bases left unmatched: 3. This CDR3 has 15 residues. Variable domain in full (rest from reference TRBV5-1 and TRBJ2-5): KAGVTQTPRYLIKTRGQQVTLSCSPISGHRSVSWYQQTPGQGLQFLFEYFSETQRNKGNFPGRFSGRQFSNSRSEMNVSTLELGDSALYLCASSLPSGDQETQYFGPGTRLLVL.

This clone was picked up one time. The CDR3 DNA reads TGTGCCACCCGAGAGGCAGGGAATTACGGCTACACCTTC. Protein: CATREAGNYGYTF. The chain combines TRBV6-5 with TRBJ1-2, with D possibly TRBD1 on 5 matching bases. Germline loops: CDR1 MNHEY, CDR2 SVGAGI. This CDR3 has 13 amino acids. Trimming pared 10 bases from V and 8 bases from J, leaving 20 bases between.

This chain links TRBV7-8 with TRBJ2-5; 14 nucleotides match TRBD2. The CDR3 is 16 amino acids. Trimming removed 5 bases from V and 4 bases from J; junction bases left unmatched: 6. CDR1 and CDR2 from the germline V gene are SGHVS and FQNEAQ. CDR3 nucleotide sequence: TGTGCCAGCAGCCAGACTAGCGGGGGGGCACTAGAGACCCAGTACTTC. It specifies CASSQTSGGALETQYF.